This entry lists 31 T cell receptor beta chains sequenced from one sample in a study of blood T cell repertoires in COVID-19 (dated by TCRdb to the early 2020s). Library preparation used the immunoSEQ multiplex PCR assay. What TCRdb holds here is the immuneACCESS table cut down to in-frame rearrangements. Part of the clones is not present; checked against another copy, under half of the missing clones reflect an unresolved V gene, and the others are unexplained. The sample yields tens of thousands of clones; around 84% were counted once. Of the sample, roughly 7% is held by the ten largest clones. The sample taken for sequencing was peripheral blood. All receptors derive from a man aged 45-60 years with active COVID-19.

The CDR3 spells CASGPTGTGTLVSGNTIYF. The DNA for the CDR3 is TGTGCCAGCGGTCCCACCGGGACAGGGACCCTTGTCTCTGGAAACACCATATATTTT. The rearrangement joins TRBV6-6 to TRBJ1-3, with 9 nucleotides matching TRBD1. Unmatched junction bases numbered 17, after V lost 8 bases and J lost 0 bases. This CDR3 region has 19 residues. Germline lookup yields CDR1 MNHNY and CDR2 SVGAGI (reference sequence).

The V call is TRBV3-1 (or the pseudogene TRBV3-2), the J call TRBJ2-7; D gene ambiguous. This CDR3 has 13 amino acids. CDR1 LGHDT and CDR2 YNNKEL come from the germline V gene (reference sequence). V was cut by 0 bases and J by 6 bases, with 9 bases left in between. This CDR3 is CASSQDRRGEQYV. In DNA, the CDR3 is TGTGCCAGCAGCCAAGATAGGAGAGGCGAGCAGTACGTC.

V is TRBV2 and J is TRBJ2-5; tentative D call: TRBD1 (8 bases). The germline V gene encodes CDR1 SNHLY and CDR2 FYNNEI. With 8 bases removed from V and 4 bases from J, the gap between germline ends came to 20 bases. This CDR3 spans 15 amino acids. The CDR3 spells CASSGQGGGRETQYF. The CDR3 DNA reads TGTGCCAGCTCCGGACAGGGCGGGGGCCGAGAGACCCAGTACTTC.

With regard to this clone: A junction boundary mismatches the germline segment, possibly from a read error. The V call is TRBV7-7, the J call TRBJ2-5; 11 bases map to TRBD2. CDR1 is SSHAT, CDR2 FNYEAQ, per germline (reference sequence). This CDR3 has 15 amino acids. CDR3 DNA: TGTGCCAGCAGCGTAGCGGGGGGGTACCAAGAGACCCAGTACTTC. Protein: CASSVAGGYQETQYF.

This chain links TRBV7-2 with TRBJ1-3; perhaps TRBD1 as D (6 bases). Germline assignment: CDR1 SGHTA and CDR2 FQGNSA. CDR3 size: 15 residues. V gave up 3 bases and J gave up 2 bases, with 11 bases separating them. CDR3 in amino acids: CASSFQGWAGNTIYF. CDR3 sequence (DNA): TGTGCCAGCAGCTTTCAGGGGTGGGCTGGAAACACCATATATTTT.

The chain is built from TRBV19 and TRBJ2-5, with D possibly TRBD1 on 8 matching bases. Trimming left V 2 bases short and J 4 bases short, with 14 bases between. The CDR3 length is 15 residues. Germline loops: CDR1 LNHDA, CDR2 SQIVND (reference sequence). CDR3 protein: CASSILQGGVETQYF. CDR3 in DNA: TGTGCCAGTAGTATACTACAGGGGGGGGTAGAGACCCAGTACTTC.

This clone appeared a single time. The genes are TRBV6-6 and TRBJ1-4; possibly TRBD1 for D (6 bases). Trimming cost V 5 bases and J 0 bases, with 13 bases left between them. Germline V gene lookup returns CDR1 MNHNY and CDR2 SVGAGI (reference sequence). The CDR3 is 16 amino acids. CDR3 in DNA: TGTGCCAGCAGTCGACTGACAGGAACAACTAATGAAAAACTGTTTTTT. Amino acid sequence: CASSRLTGTTNEKLFF.

The chain carries TRBV18 and TRBJ2-7, with D possibly matching TRBD1 (6 bases). The V end lost 6 bases, the J end lost 3 bases, and 15 bases lay between the germline ends. Germline CDR1 KGHSH, CDR2 LQKENI. CDR3 length equals 14 residues. This CDR3 is CASSGKQGGYEQYF. CDR3 DNA: TGTGCCAGCTCCGGCAAACAGGGCGGCTACGAGCAGTACTTC.

The chain uses TRBV2 and TRBJ2-3, with TRBD2 as a possible D gene (5 bases). Trimming took 0 bases from V and 0 from J, leaving 10 bases between them. Per the germline V gene, CDR1 is SNHLY and CDR2 is FYNNEI. This CDR3 has 16 amino acids. CDR3 DNA sequence: TGTGCCAGCAGTGAAGCGGTTAGGACTAGCACAGATACGCAGTATTTT. Protein product: CASSEAVRTSTDTQYF.

The V and J genes are TRBV5-6 and TRBJ2-7, with D perhaps TRBD2 (6 bases). This CDR3 is built from 14 residues. Per the germline V gene, CDR1 is SGHDT and CDR2 is YYEEEE. V was pared by 0 bases and J by 9 bases, with 16 bases between. In DNA form, the CDR3 reads TGTGCCAGCAGCTTGGCGGGTTCATCGGAGGGGCAGTACGTC. Amino acids: CASSLAGSSEGQYV.

This clone has only a few counts. This chain links TRBV5-1 with TRBJ1-3; no definite D call. This CDR3 has 16 residues. The germline V gene has CDR1 SGHRS and CDR2 YFSETQ. V was cut by 5 bases and J by 0 bases, with 15 bases left in between. The CDR3 here is CASRLTSGGSGNTIYF. For the CDR3, the DNA is TGCGCCAGCAGGCTGACGTCGGGTGGCTCTGGAAACACCATATATTTT.

The chain couples TRBV7-2 to TRBJ2-7; 13 positions match TRBD2. This CDR3 region has 16 residues. The V gene end was trimmed by 0 bases and the J gene end by 5 bases; junction bases not matched to a gene: 4. The germline gives CDR1 SGHTA, CDR2 FQGNSA. The CDR3 region has the DNA TGTGCCAGCAGCTTAGCAGGGACTAGCGGGATCAACGAGCAGTACGTC. This encodes CASSLAGTSGINEQYV.

This chain joins TRBV29-1 and TRBJ1-4; unclear D gene. V dropped 7 bases and J dropped 13 bases, with 16 bases sitting between them. This CDR3 is built from 11 residues. In germline, CDR1 is SQVTM, CDR2 ANQGSEA. CDR3 loop: CSATAPSGLFF. Here the CDR3 DNA reads TGCAGCGCTACAGCTCCGTCTGGACTGTTTTTT. Variable domain in full (rest from reference TRBV29-1 and TRBJ1-4): SAVISQKPSRDICQRGTSLTIQCQVDSQVTMMFWYRQQPGQSLTLIATANQGSEATYESGFVIDKFPISRPNLTFSTLTVSNMSPEDSSIYLCSATAPSGLFFGSGTQLSVL.

The rearrangement joins TRBV21-1 to TRBJ2-3; the listed D gene, TRBD2, was not tested against the DNA. TRBV21-1 is listed as a pseudogene. The CDR3 is 12 amino acids. DNA of the CDR3: TGTGCCAGCACCAGAAGAGACTCCTCGCAGTATTTT. Translated, it gives CASTRRDSSQYF.

The gene calls are TRBV4-2 and TRBJ1-1, with a possible D match to TRBD1 (5 bases). This CDR3 is 14 amino acids long. CDR1 and CDR2 (germline): LGHNA, YNFKEQ. V was pared by 1 base and J by 10 bases, with 16 bases between. Written as DNA, the CDR3 is TGTGCCAGCAGCCAAGTAGGGGACGGGAGGGGAGCTTTCTTT. It codes for CASSQVGDGRGAFF.

In this sample, this clone turned up a few times. The chain links TRBV9 to TRBJ1-1; D is possibly TRBD1 (5 bases). The ends were cut back, 0 bases at V and 1 base at J, with 13 bases in the middle. The CDR3 loop spans 16 amino acids. Germline assignment: CDR1 SGDLS and CDR2 YYNGEE. The CDR3 region is CASSVDPGRGNTEAFF. In DNA form, the CDR3 reads TGTGCCAGCAGCGTAGATCCAGGGCGGGGGAACACTGAAGCTTTCTTT. The variable domain in full, completed from reference TRBV9 and TRBJ1-1, reads DSGVTQTPKHLITATGQRVTLRCSPRSGDLSVYWYQQSLDQGLQFLIQYYNGEERAKGNILERFSAQQFPDLHSELNLSSLELGDSALYFCASSVDPGRGNTEAFFGQGTRLTVV.

This chain links TRBV2 with TRBJ1-5; a weak D match, TRBD1 (6 bases). Germline V lookup: CDR1 SNHLY, CDR2 FYNNEI. V lost 1 base, J lost 5 bases, and 12 bases lay in between. The CDR3 spans 15 residues. The CDR3 sequence is CASSEGGQGYQPQHF. CDR3 in DNA: TGTGCCAGCAGTGAAGGAGGGCAGGGGTATCAGCCCCAGCATTTT.

The chain combines TRBV5-1 with TRBJ2-7, with 13 bases matching TRBD2. Per germline, CDR1 SGHRS and CDR2 YFSETQ. The CDR3 has 15 amino acids. V lost 3 bases to trimming and J lost 5 bases; unmatched junction nucleotides: 5. CDR3 sequence: CASSSGTSGEDEQYF. The CDR3 region has the DNA TGCGCCAGCAGCTCCGGGACTAGCGGGGAAGACGAGCAGTACTTC.

V usage is TRBV13 and J usage is TRBJ2-4; the D gene is possibly TRBD2 (6 bases). Looked up from germline, CDR1 is PRHDT and CDR2 is FYEKMQ (reference sequence). V shed 3 bases and J shed 0 bases, with 9 bases lying between them. The CDR3 length is 15 residues. The CDR3 protein is CASSLVGGAKNIQYF. The CDR3 region has the DNA TGTGCCAGCAGCTTGGTCGGGGGAGCCAAAAACATTCAGTACTTC.

This chain links TRBV9 with TRBJ2-1; the match to TRBD2 covers 8 bases. Losses at the gene ends were 0 bases for V and 3 bases for J; bases not matched to a gene: 2. This CDR3 is 15 amino acids long. Germline CDR1 reads SGDLS; CDR2 reads YYNGEE. The CDR3 is CASSVELAGYNEQFF. Written as DNA, the CDR3 is TGTGCCAGCAGCGTAGAGCTAGCGGGCTACAATGAGCAGTTCTTC. Variable domain in full (rest from reference TRBV9 and TRBJ2-1): DSGVTQTPKHLITATGQRVTLRCSPRSGDLSVYWYQQSLDQGLQFLIQYYNGEERAKGNILERFSAQQFPDLHSELNLSSLELGDSALYFCASSVELAGYNEQFFGPGTRLTVL.

V is TRBV12-5 and J is TRBJ2-7, with 10 bases matching TRBD1. The junction had 1 base not matched to a gene; V was cut back by 6 bases and J by 2 bases. CDR3 length equals 13 residues. Germline V gene data show CDR1 as LGHNT and CDR2 as FRNRAP. CDR3 loop: CASGGTGAYEQYF. CDR3 bases: TGTGCTAGTGGGGGGACAGGGGCCTACGAGCAGTACTTC. The entire variable domain, with the rest obtained from reference TRBV12-5 and TRBJ2-7, is as follows: DARVTQTPRHKVTEMGQEVTMRCQPILGHNTVFWYRQTMMQGLELLAYFRNRAPLDDSGMPKDRFSAEMPDATLATLKIQPSEPRDSAVYFCASGGTGAYEQYFGPGTRLTVT.

The chain is built from TRBV11-3 and TRBJ2-7; D is unresolved. Germline CDR1 reads SGHNT; CDR2 reads YENEEA. The CDR3 length is 12 residues. V was trimmed by 7 bases and J by 12 bases, leaving 19 bases between them. The CDR3 spells CASTLRGAAWYV. In DNA, the CDR3 is TGTGCCAGCACGCTCCGAGGTGCCGCCTGGTACGTC.

The V and J genes are TRBV6-1 and TRBJ2-7; D is possibly TRBD1 (6 bases). CDR3 length: 13 residues. The germline V gene encodes CDR1 MNHNS and CDR2 SASEGT. The germline V and J ends were trimmed by 1 base and 7 bases, with 11 bases remaining between them. The CDR3 sequence is CASSEDRASEQYF. The CDR3, as DNA: TGTGCCAGCAGTGAAGACAGGGCCTCGGAGCAGTACTTC.

V usage is TRBV5-1 and J usage is TRBJ1-1; TRBD1 is a possible D gene (5 bases). The V gene lost 0 bases and the J gene lost 6 bases, with 9 bases spanning the gap. The CDR3 consists of 13 residues. Germline loops: CDR1 SGHRS, CDR2 YFSETQ. In nucleotides, the CDR3 is TGCGCCAGCAGCTTGGAACAGGCTGCTGAAGCTTTCTTT. Its protein is CASSLEQAAEAFF.

This clone has only one observation. This rearrangement joins TRBV5-1 to TRBJ2-5; perhaps TRBD2 as D (6 bases). The CDR3 has 14 amino acids. CDR1 and CDR2 (germline): SGHRS, YFSETQ. V lost 2 bases and J 5 bases, leaving 13 bases between the germline ends. The DNA for the CDR3 is TGCGCCAGCAGCTTAGGTGGAGGGGAGGAGACCCAGTACTTC. Amino acids: CASSLGGGEETQYF.

The chain recombines TRBV15 with TRBJ2-7; a weak D match, TRBD1 (5 bases). The CDR3 sequence is 14 residues long. Trimming cost V 0 bases and J 6 bases, with 12 bases left between them. The germline CDR1 and CDR2 sequences are LNHNV and YYDKDF (reference sequence). The CDR3 here is CATSREGPRREQYF. CDR3 nucleotides: TGTGCCACCAGCAGAGAGGGGCCCAGGCGCGAGCAGTACTTC.

DNA of the CDR3: TGTGCCAGCAGCCTAAGGCACAGTCAAGAGACCCAGTACTTC. Encoded protein: CASSLRHSQETQYF. This chain links TRBV3-1 (or the pseudogene TRBV3-2) with TRBJ2-5; D call uncertain. The CDR3 covers 14 residues. V gave up 4 bases and J gave up 2 bases, with 11 bases separating them. Germline-derived CDR1 and CDR2 are LGHDT and YNNKEL (reference sequence).

The gene calls are TRBV6-5 and TRBJ2-7; TRBD1 aligns across 9 bases. From germline, CDR1 is MNHEY and CDR2 SVGAGI. V gave up 6 bases and J gave up 2 bases; unmatched junction bases: 5. The CDR3 has 14 amino acids. CDR3 DNA sequence: TGTGCCAGCAGCCGGACAGGGGCAACCTACGAGCAGTACTTC. Protein product: CASSRTGATYEQYF.

The rearrangement links TRBV18 to TRBJ2-3, with 10 nucleotides matching TRBD1. The length of the CDR3 is 14 residues. The J segment lost 3 bases and the V segment lost 6 bases, leaving 3 bases of the junction unmatched. The germline gives CDR1 KGHSH, CDR2 LQKENI. The CDR3, as DNA: TGTGCCAGCTCCGGGGACAGGGGAACAGATACGCAGTATTTT. Amino acids: CASSGDRGTDTQYF.

The chain employs TRBV6-5 and TRBJ2-7, with 8 bases fitting TRBD1. CDR1 is MNHEY, CDR2 SVGAGI, per germline. V shed 5 bases, J shed 0 bases, and the junction held 6 bases outside the gene matches. This CDR3 comprises 15 residues. The CDR3 protein is CASSPRQGSSYEQYF. Here the CDR3 DNA reads TGTGCCAGCAGTCCCCGACAGGGGAGCTCCTACGAGCAGTACTTC.

The CDR3 loop reads CASSPGQAWENIQYF. The CDR3 DNA sequence: TGTGCCAGCAGCCCGGGACAGGCCTGGGAAAACATTCAGTACTTC. The gene calls are TRBV6-5 and TRBJ2-4; 8 bases match TRBD1. The CDR3 totals 15 residues. After removal of 6 bases from V and 5 bases from J, the junction contained 9 bases not matched to a gene. The germline gives CDR1 MNHEY, CDR2 SVGAGI.